The 7 T cell receptor beta chains given below trace back to one sample, sequenced in a study of shared clonotypes between healthy human individuals (dated by TCRdb to the early 2020s). Libraries were prepared through the immunoSEQ multiplex PCR assay. In its TCRdb copy, this immuneACCESS table keeps in-frame sequences only and misses some clones. Where compared with another copy, unresolved V genes explain less than half of these, and the others have no known cause. Here the sample has 2 million to 2.5 million clones; around 92% occur a single time. The top ten clones comprise roughly 0.34% of the sample. Sequencing was done on a sample of naive CD4+ T cells from PBMCs. Sample cell subset or site, as interpreted from the label and publication: CD45RA+ positively selected. Every receptor here comes from a man younger than 35 in good health. Some clones in this sample may be carry-over from other donors' samples.

As to this clone: Additional DNA sequences in this sample encode the identical CDR3. The chain combines TRBV29-1 with TRBJ2-2, with D possibly matching TRBD2 (5 bases). From germline, CDR1 is SQVTM and CDR2 ANQGSEA. The CDR3 extends over 12 amino acids. Trimming stripped 4 bases from V and 4 bases from J, with 7 bases between. The CDR3 bases are TGCAGCGTTGGCCGGGGCACCGGGGAGCTGTTTTTT. This sequence encodes CSVGRGTGELFF.

Details on this clone: Other DNA sequences of this sample code for an identical CDR3. The chain joins TRBV19 to TRBJ2-3, with D uncertain. Per germline, CDR1 LNHDA and CDR2 SQIVND (reference sequence). The CDR3 is 11 amino acids. Trimming removed 5 bases at V and 5 bases at J, with 5 bases between. CDR3 residues: CASSLGDTQYF. CDR3 DNA sequence: TGTGCCAGTAGTCTAGGAGATACGCAGTATTTT.

The chain has TRBV10-3 and TRBJ2-7, with 9 bases aligning to TRBD2. The CDR3 consists of 17 residues. Germline loops: CDR1 ENHRY, CDR2 SYGVKD. With V trimmed by 2 bases and J by 5 bases, 13 bases remained unmatched. The CDR3 DNA follows: TGTGCCATCAGTGAGATGGTAGCGGGAGACGTTTTAAACGAGCAGTACTTC. Its translation is CAISEMVAGDVLNEQYF.

The chain has TRBV11-2 and TRBJ2-7; D is unresolved. V was cut by 6 bases and J by 4 bases, with 19 bases left in between. Germline CDR1 and CDR2: SGHAT and FQNNGV. The CDR3 has 15 amino acids. The CDR3 loop reads CASSLSFSDGYEQYF. CDR3 DNA: TGTGCCAGCAGTCTCTCCTTCTCGGACGGATACGAGCAGTACTTC.

The rearrangement uses TRBV28 and TRBJ1-4; maybe TRBD1 (5 bases). In germline, CDR1 is MDHEN, CDR2 SYDVKM. V lost 7 bases and J 7 bases, leaving 16 bases between the germline ends. The CDR3 is 14 amino acids. CDR3 loop: CASKAEGSVEKLFF. The CDR3, as DNA: TGTGCCAGCAAGGCCGAGGGGTCTGTTGAAAAACTGTTTTTT. The full variable domain, its missing parts supplied by reference TRBV28 and TRBJ1-4, is DVKVTQSSRYLVKRTGEKVFLECVQDMDHENMFWYRQDPGLGLRLIYFSYDVKMKEKGDIPEGYSVSREKKERFSLILESASTNQTSMYLCASKAEGSVEKLFFGSGTQLSVL.

The chain links TRBV6-6 to TRBJ2-3, with no clear D. Between the trimmed V and J ends, which lost 6 bases and 0 bases, there was a span of 13 bases. The germline CDR1 and CDR2 sequences are MNHNY and SVGAGI (reference sequence). This CDR3 contains 15 residues. CDR3 protein: CASRTNLASTDTQYF. Here the CDR3 DNA reads TGTGCCAGCAGGACGAACTTGGCTAGCACAGATACGCAGTATTTT.

The chain combines TRBV27 with TRBJ2-6; D is ambiguous. The V gene lost 8 bases and the J gene lost 2 bases, with 19 bases spanning the gap. The CDR3 is 17 residues long. Germline V CDR1 and CDR2: MNHEY, SMNVEV (reference sequence). Here the CDR3 reads CASPLPAPGPGANVLTF. CDR3 nucleotides: TGTGCCAGCCCCCTCCCCGCACCGGGTCCTGGGGCCAACGTCCTGACTTTC.